Below, one T cell receptor beta chain is given with its context. Under the authors' procedure: Amplified reference gene primers provided the basis for estimating nucleated cell counts. Generated by immunoSEQ multiplex PCR, the TCRdb table keeps only in-frame clones and is missing some. The V and J calls and the clone size are those of that table, but D and trimming were determined from the DNA. The table records 200,000 to 250,000 clones, 80% to 90% of them present only once. Trimming removed 1 base from V and 3 bases from J; junction bases left unmatched: 8. The CDR3 contains 17 residues. The germline V gene has CDR1 LGHNA and CDR2 YSLEER. This entry is derived from a study of blood T cell repertoires in COVID-19. For the study at large: The study drew acute and convalescent COVID-19 samples from the United States, Italy and Spain. The cDNA or gDNA used as material had been derived from T cells, B-cell-depleted T cells, or PBMCs.

The chain is built from TRBV4-3 and TRBJ1-4, with 7 bases identical to TRBD1. The clonotype originates from a man aged 50 to 60 with active or convalescent COVID-19. Material: peripheral blood. The CDR3 loop is CASSQVVGTASNEKLFF. CDR3 bases: TGCGCCAGCAGCCAAGTGGTCGGGACAGCTTCTAATGAAAAACTGTTTTTT.